The 9 T cell receptor beta chains reported below all come from one sample, sequenced in a study of shared clonotypes between healthy human individuals. Data came from immunoSEQ multiplex PCR; TCRdb stores just in-frame clones and leaves some out. This repertoire shows about 2.3 million clones, about 90% found once; its top ten account for around 0.38%. The sequenced material came from naive CD4+ T cells from PBMCs. Sample subset: CD45RA+ positively selected. These receptors were taken from a man between 18 and 35 years old in good health. Some clones in this sample may be carry-over from other donors' samples.

This rearrangement joins TRBV6-1 to TRBJ1-5; 7 bases agree with TRBD1. CDR1 MNHNS and CDR2 SASEGT come from the germline V gene. CDR3 length: 16 amino acids. With V trimmed by 3 bases and J by 9 bases, 14 bases remained unmatched. DNA for the CDR3: TGTGCCAGCAGTGATCCCCCGACAGGGCCTCTTCGGCCCCAGCATTTT. Translating gives CASSDPPTGPLRPQHF.

This clone was detected once. The chain employs TRBV5-1 and TRBJ2-2, with a possible D match to TRBD1 (6 bases). Germline V gene lookup returns CDR1 SGHRS and CDR2 YFSETQ. The CDR3 is 16 residues long. V was shortened by 4 bases and J by 1 base, with 14 bases between the two germline ends. CDR3 amino acids: CASSTGQLGNTGELFF. CDR3 coding DNA: TGCGCCAGCAGCACCGGACAGTTGGGGAACACCGGGGAGCTGTTTTTT.

This sequence joins TRBV7-9 and TRBJ2-7; 8 nucleotides line up with TRBD1. J was trimmed by 4 bases and V by 5 bases; bases with no gene match: 13. This CDR3 is built from 16 residues. Germline-derived CDR1 and CDR2 are SEHNR and FQNEAQ (reference sequence). CDR3 region: CASSPPNRQGLYEQYF. As DNA, the CDR3 is TGTGCCAGCAGCCCCCCAAACAGACAGGGGTTGTACGAGCAGTACTTC.

This clone was seen a handful of times. The chain's CDR3 is CASSLDLSNQPQHF. The CDR3 DNA reads as TGTGCCAGCAGCTTAGACCTCAGCAATCAGCCCCAGCATTTT. The genes are TRBV7-8 and TRBJ1-5; D call uncertain. Trimming took off 1 base at V and 1 base at J, with 5 bases between the two ends. CDR3 length equals 14 residues. CDR1 and CDR2 from the germline V gene are SGHVS and FQNEAQ.

The rearrangement links TRBV5-5 to TRBJ2-3; unclear D gene. CDR1 and CDR2 (germline): SGHKS, YYEKEE (reference sequence). Trimming left V 0 bases short and J 2 bases short, with 10 bases between. This CDR3 is built from 15 residues. The CDR3 region has the DNA TGTGCCAGCAGCTTGGGGAATGGGTTCACAGATACGCAGTATTTT. Its translation: CASSLGNGFTDTQYF.

This chain connects TRBV5-5 to TRBJ2-7, with D unclear. The germline V gene encodes CDR1 SGHKS and CDR2 YYEKEE (reference sequence). CDR3 length: 14 residues. V lost 0 bases and J 0 bases, leaving 7 bases between the germline ends. CDR3 residues: CASSLGGNSYEQYF. The CDR3 coding sequence is TGTGCCAGCAGCTTGGGTGGCAACTCCTACGAGCAGTACTTC.

The chain recombines TRBV2 with TRBJ2-2, with a weak D call TRBD1 (6 bases). Germline V CDR1 and CDR2: SNHLY, FYNNEI. CDR3 length: 16 residues. V shed 2 bases and J shed 5 bases, with 15 bases lying between them. DNA for the CDR3: TGTGCCAGCAGTGAAAGCAGGGGTTATTGGACCGGGGAGCTGTTTTTT. Translated, it gives CASSESRGYWTGELFF.

The chain is built from TRBV4-2 and TRBJ1-1, with TRBD1 matching over 8 bases. CDR3 size: 16 residues. The junction had 8 bases not matched to a gene; V was cut back by 4 bases and J by 1 base. Germline lookup yields CDR1 LGHNA and CDR2 YNFKEQ. In DNA, the CDR3 is TGTGCCAGCAGCCCAGGACAGGGAAGGCAGAACACTGAAGCTTTCTTT. It is translated as CASSPGQGRQNTEAFF.

This clone was seen a handful of times. The chain combines TRBV7-9 with TRBJ2-3, with D unresolved. Germline V lookup: CDR1 SEHNR, CDR2 FQNEAQ (reference sequence). V was trimmed by 8 bases and J by 5 bases, leaving 17 bases between them. The CDR3 is 14 amino acids. In nucleotides, the CDR3 is TGTGCCAGCGGAGCCCTACGGGTGGGAGATACGCAGTATTTT. It is translated as CASGALRVGDTQYF.